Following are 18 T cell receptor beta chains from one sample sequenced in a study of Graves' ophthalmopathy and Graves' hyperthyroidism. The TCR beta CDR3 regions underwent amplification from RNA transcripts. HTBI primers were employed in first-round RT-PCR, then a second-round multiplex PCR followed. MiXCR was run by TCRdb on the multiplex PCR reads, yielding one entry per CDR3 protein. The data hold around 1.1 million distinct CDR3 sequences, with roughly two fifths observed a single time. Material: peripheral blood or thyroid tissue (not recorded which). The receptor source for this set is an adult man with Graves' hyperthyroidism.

The CDR3 DNA sequence: TGCAGTGCTAGAGGGGCGACAGACAAGACTTACGAGCAGTACTTC. Translation gives CSARGATDKTYEQYF. This chain uses TRBV20-1 with TRBJ2-7; a weak D match, TRBD1 (5 bases). The CDR3 loop spans 15 amino acids. The germline V gene encodes CDR1 DFQATT and CDR2 SNEGSKA (reference sequence). V was trimmed by 1 base and J by 4 bases, leaving 17 bases between them.

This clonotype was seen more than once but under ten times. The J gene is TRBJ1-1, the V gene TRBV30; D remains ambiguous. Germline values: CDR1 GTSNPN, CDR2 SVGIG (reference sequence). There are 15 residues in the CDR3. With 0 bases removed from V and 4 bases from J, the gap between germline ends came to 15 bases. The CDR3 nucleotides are TGTGCCTGGAGTGTACCGGAGGGTGCGACCACTGAAGCTTTCTTT. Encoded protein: CAWSVPEGATTEAFF.

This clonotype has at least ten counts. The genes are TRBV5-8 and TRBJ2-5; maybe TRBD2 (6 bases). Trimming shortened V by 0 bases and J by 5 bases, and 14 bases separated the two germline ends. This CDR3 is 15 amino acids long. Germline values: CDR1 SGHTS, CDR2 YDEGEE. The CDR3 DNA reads TGTGCCAGCAGCTTGGATTCCGACAGCGGGGAGACCCAGTACTTC. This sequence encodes CASSLDSDSGETQYF.

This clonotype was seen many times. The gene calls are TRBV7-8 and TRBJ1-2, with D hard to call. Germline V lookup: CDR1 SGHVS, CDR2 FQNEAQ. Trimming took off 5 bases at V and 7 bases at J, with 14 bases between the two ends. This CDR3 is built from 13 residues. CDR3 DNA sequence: TGTGCCAGCAGCGCCGACATTCTCCGTGGCTACACCTTC. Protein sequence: CASSADILRGYTF.

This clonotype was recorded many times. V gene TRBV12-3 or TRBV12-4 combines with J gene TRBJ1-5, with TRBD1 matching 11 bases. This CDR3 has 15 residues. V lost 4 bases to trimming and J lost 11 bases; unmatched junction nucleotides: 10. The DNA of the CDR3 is TGTGCCAGCAGTTACGGGACAGGGGGGGTCCGATCCCAGCATTTT. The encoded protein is CASSYGTGGVRSQHF.

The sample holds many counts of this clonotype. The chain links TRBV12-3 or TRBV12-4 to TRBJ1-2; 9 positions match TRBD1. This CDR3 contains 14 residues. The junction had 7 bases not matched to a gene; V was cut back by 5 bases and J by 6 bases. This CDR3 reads CASSTRDRVNGYTF. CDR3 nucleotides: TGTGCCAGCAGTACCCGGGACAGGGTAAATGGCTACACCTTC.

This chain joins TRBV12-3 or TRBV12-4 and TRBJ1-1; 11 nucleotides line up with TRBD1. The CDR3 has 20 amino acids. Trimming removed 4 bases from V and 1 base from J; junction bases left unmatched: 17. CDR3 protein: CASSSGGQGAKVLGNTEAFF. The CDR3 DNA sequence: TGTGCCAGCAGTTCTGGAGGACAGGGGGCGAAGGTTTTGGGGAACACTGAAGCTTTCTTT.

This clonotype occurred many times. Written as DNA, the CDR3 is TGCGCCAGCAGCCAAGTCAGCGGCAGTCGCGAAGCTTTCTTT. Its translation is CASSQVSGSREAFF. The chain uses TRBV4-3 and TRBJ1-1; D unresolved. Germline V CDR1 and CDR2: LGHNA, YSLEER. The CDR3 is made up of 14 amino acids. The V and J ends lost 1 base and 8 bases respectively, with 14 bases between them.

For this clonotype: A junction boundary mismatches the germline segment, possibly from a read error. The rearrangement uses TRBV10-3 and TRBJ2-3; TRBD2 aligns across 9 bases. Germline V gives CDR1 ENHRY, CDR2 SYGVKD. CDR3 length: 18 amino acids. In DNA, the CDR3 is TGTGTCATCAGTGACGTATTAGCGGGAGCGGAGATGACAGATACGCAGTATTTT. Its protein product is CVISDVLAGAEMTDTQYF.

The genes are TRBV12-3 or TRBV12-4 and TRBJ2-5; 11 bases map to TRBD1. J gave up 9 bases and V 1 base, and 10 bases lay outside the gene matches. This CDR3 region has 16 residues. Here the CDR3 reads CASSLGGQGDNQPQYF. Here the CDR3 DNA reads TGTGCCAGCAGTTTAGGGGGACAGGGGGACAATCAGCCCCAGTACTTC.

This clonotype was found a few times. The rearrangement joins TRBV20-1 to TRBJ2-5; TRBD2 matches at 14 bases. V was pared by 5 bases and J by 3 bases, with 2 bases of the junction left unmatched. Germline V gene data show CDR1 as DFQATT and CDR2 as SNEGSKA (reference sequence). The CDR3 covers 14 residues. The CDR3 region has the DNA TGCAGTGCTCAGGGACTAGCGGGAGAAGAGACCCAGTACTTC. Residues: CSAQGLAGEETQYF.

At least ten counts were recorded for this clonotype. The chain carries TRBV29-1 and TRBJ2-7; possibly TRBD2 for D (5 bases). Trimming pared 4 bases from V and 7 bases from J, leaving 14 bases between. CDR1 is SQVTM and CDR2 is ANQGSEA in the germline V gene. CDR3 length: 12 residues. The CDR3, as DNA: TGCAGCGTTGCTGAGGGTACGAATGAGCAGTACTTC. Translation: CSVAEGTNEQYF.

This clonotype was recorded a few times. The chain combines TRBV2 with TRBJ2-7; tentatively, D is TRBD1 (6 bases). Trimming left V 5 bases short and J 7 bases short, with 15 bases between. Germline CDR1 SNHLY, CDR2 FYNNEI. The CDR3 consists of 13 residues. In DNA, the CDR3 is TGTGCCAGCAGTTTATCACAGGGCCCTGAGCAGTACTTC. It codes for CASSLSQGPEQYF.

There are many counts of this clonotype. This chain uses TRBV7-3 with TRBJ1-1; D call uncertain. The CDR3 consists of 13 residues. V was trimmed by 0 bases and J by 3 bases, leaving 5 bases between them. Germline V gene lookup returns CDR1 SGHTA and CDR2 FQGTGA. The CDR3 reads CASSLTQHTEAFF. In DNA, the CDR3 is TGTGCCAGCAGCTTAACCCAGCACACTGAAGCTTTCTTT.

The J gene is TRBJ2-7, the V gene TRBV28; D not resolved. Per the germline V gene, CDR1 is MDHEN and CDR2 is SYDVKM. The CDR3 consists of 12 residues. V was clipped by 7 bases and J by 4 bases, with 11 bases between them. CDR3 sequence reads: CASTNRRYEQYF. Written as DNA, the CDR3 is TGTGCCAGCACTAACAGAAGGTACGAGCAGTACTTC.

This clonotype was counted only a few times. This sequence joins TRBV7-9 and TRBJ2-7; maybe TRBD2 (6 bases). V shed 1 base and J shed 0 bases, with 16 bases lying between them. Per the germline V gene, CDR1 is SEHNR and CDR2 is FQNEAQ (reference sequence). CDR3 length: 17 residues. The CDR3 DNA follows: TGTGCCAGCAGCTTAGGGAGGCAGTTGGGACTCTCCTACGAGCAGTACTTC. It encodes CASSLGRQLGLSYEQYF.

For the CDR3, the DNA is TGTGCCAGCAGCTCCTGGCAGGGGGCAGGGGAAAAACTGTTTTTT. This sequence encodes CASSSWQGAGEKLFF. The chain combines TRBV7-2 with TRBJ1-4; 8 positions agree with TRBD1. Losses at the gene ends were 4 bases for V and 8 bases for J; bases not matched to a gene: 9. The CDR3 loop spans 15 amino acids. CDR1 SGHTA and CDR2 FQGNSA come from the germline V gene.

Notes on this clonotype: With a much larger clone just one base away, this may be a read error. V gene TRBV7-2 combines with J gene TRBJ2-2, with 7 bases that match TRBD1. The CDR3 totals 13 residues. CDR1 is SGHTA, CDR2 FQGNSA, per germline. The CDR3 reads CASSRQGSGELSF. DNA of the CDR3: TGTGCCAGCAGCAGACAGGGATCCGGGGAGCTGTCTTTT.